Presented here are 13 T cell receptor beta chains from one specimen sequenced in a study of T cell responses to AZD1222 COVID-19 vaccine. The data were produced by immunoSEQ multiplex PCR, yet TCRdb's version contains in-frame clones alone and is incomplete. Of fewer than 200,000 clones listed, approximately 86% were seen once; the top ten hold 11%. Sequences were derived from peripheral blood, sampled 28 days after the second AZD1222 dose. Source of these receptors: an adult who received the AZD1222 COVID-19 vaccine.

This clone was detected only once. The rearrangement joins TRBV5-5 to TRBJ1-1; no clear D. This CDR3 is built from 14 residues. Trimming pared 2 bases from V and 4 bases from J, leaving 12 bases between. Germline CDR1 and CDR2: SGHKS and YYEKEE (reference sequence). The chain's CDR3 is CASSFEPRSTEAFF. For the CDR3, the DNA is TGTGCCAGCAGCTTCGAGCCGCGGAGCACTGAAGCTTTCTTT.

With respect to this clone: Germline is not matched at one junction end, which may reflect a read error. The sample carries other DNA sequences with the same CDR3. The gene calls are TRBV11-2 and TRBJ1-6; weak D call: TRBD1 (6 bases). There are 14 residues in the CDR3. Germline CDR1 and CDR2: SGHAT and FQNNGV. The CDR3 protein is CASSLPGESSPLHF. The CDR3 nucleotides read TGTGCCAGCAGCTTACCAGGGGAGAGTTCACCACTCCACTTT.

V usage is TRBV9 and J usage is TRBJ2-3; D remains unclear. The V gene lost 0 bases and the J gene lost 0 bases, with 8 bases spanning the gap. The CDR3 consists of 15 residues. Germline lookup yields CDR1 SGDLS and CDR2 YYNGEE. The DNA of the CDR3 is TGTGCCAGCAGCGTAGGAGACTCTAGCACAGATACGCAGTATTTT. This encodes CASSVGDSSTDTQYF. The whole variable domain, remainder taken from reference TRBV9 and TRBJ2-3, is DSGVTQTPKHLITATGQRVTLRCSPRSGDLSVYWYQQSLDQGLQFLIQYYNGEERAKGNILERFSAQQFPDLHSELNLSSLELGDSALYFCASSVGDSSTDTQYFGPGTRLTVL.

V is TRBV27 and J is TRBJ2-7, with 7 bases fitting TRBD1. Germline CDR1 is MNHEY and CDR2 is SMNVEV (reference sequence). This CDR3 is built from 15 residues. The V segment lost 3 bases and the J segment 3 bases; nucleotides outside the gene matches: 8. The CDR3 DNA sequence: TGTGCCAGCAGTTTCCGACAGGGCCCTTACTACGAGCAGTACTTC. Amino acids: CASSFRQGPYYEQYF.

This chain links TRBV9 with TRBJ1-2; D is unclear. Trimming stripped 0 bases from V and 0 bases from J, with 15 bases between. The CDR3 spans 17 residues. CDR1 and CDR2 from the germline V gene are SGDLS and YYNGEE. The DNA of the CDR3 is TGTGCCAGCAGCGTAGAAGGCAGGACCCTCACTAACTATGGCTACACCTTC. Translated, it gives CASSVEGRTLTNYGYTF.

The chain has TRBV6-5 and TRBJ1-2; no reliable D call. Trimming took off 4 bases at V and 7 bases at J, with 13 bases between the two ends. The CDR3 is 13 amino acids. The V gene's germline CDR1 is MNHEY and CDR2 SVGAGI. In DNA form, the CDR3 reads TGTGCCAGCAGTTTCTCCCCGGGGTCTGGCTACACCTTC. Translated, it gives CASSFSPGSGYTF.

The chain employs TRBV24-1 and TRBJ1-2, with TRBD1 matching over 9 bases. The germline V gene encodes CDR1 KGHDR and CDR2 SFDVKD. V was clipped by 5 bases and J by 5 bases; unmatched bases: 8. CDR3 length: 15 residues. CDR3 residues: CATSGAGQGLYGYTF. CDR3 coding DNA: TGTGCCACCAGTGGCGCAGGACAGGGGCTTTATGGCTACACCTTC.

This clone was observed a single time. The chain carries TRBV5-1 and TRBJ1-2, with D maybe TRBD1 (6 bases). The CDR3 spans 15 residues. V was shortened by 0 bases and J by 8 bases, with 17 bases between the two germline ends. Germline V lookup: CDR1 SGHRS, CDR2 YFSETQ. The CDR3 region is CASSLGQVPSSGYTF. DNA of the CDR3: TGCGCCAGCAGCTTGGGACAGGTCCCGTCCTCGGGCTACACCTTC.

This chain uses TRBV9 with TRBJ2-2, with D tentatively TRBD1 (6 bases). CDR1 is SGDLS, CDR2 YYNGEE, per germline. The length of the CDR3 is 14 residues. Trimming shortened V by 4 bases and J by 1 base, and 8 bases separated the two germline ends. The CDR3 is CASSRGQNTGELFF. The DNA for the CDR3 is TGTGCCAGCAGCCGGGGACAGAACACCGGGGAGCTGTTTTTT. The full variable domain, with the rest looked up from reference TRBV9 and TRBJ2-2, is DSGVTQTPKHLITATGQRVTLRCSPRSGDLSVYWYQQSLDQGLQFLIQYYNGEERAKGNILERFSAQQFPDLHSELNLSSLELGDSALYFCASSRGQNTGELFFGEGSRLTVL.

The V and J genes are TRBV3-1 (or the pseudogene TRBV3-2) and TRBJ2-1, with TRBD2 identical over 11 bases. This CDR3 spans 17 amino acids. The trim removed 0 bases at V and 6 bases at J, leaving 7 bases unmatched. In germline, CDR1 is LGHDT, CDR2 YNNKEL (reference sequence). This chain's CDR3 is CASSQDPPSGGINEQFF. The DNA of the CDR3 is TGTGCCAGCAGCCAAGATCCCCCTAGCGGGGGGATCAATGAGCAGTTCTTC.

The chain employs TRBV27 and TRBJ1-1, with 10 positions matching TRBD1. This CDR3 has 14 amino acids. CDR1 is MNHEY, CDR2 SMNVEV, per germline (reference sequence). V gave up 5 bases and J gave up 4 bases; unmatched junction bases: 4. This CDR3 reads CASSATGGFTEAFF. CDR3 nucleotides: TGTGCCAGCAGTGCGACAGGGGGCTTCACTGAAGCTTTCTTT.

The rearrangement joins TRBV25-1 to TRBJ2-1, with a weak D call TRBD2 (7 bases). Germline V gene sequence: CDR1 MGHDK, CDR2 SYGVNS. The CDR3 loop spans 14 amino acids. V was clipped by 2 bases and J by 8 bases, with 13 bases between them. The CDR3 DNA reads TGTGCCAGCAGTGAACGGGGGGCCGGCGATGAGCAGTTCTTC. Translating gives CASSERGAGDEQFF.

J is TRBJ1-1 and V is TRBV28; TRBD1 aligns across 8 bases. The CDR3 is 13 amino acids. The germline V gene encodes CDR1 MDHEN and CDR2 SYDVKM. V trimming: 3 bases; J trimming: 11 bases; junction bases outside the gene matches: 8. CDR3 nucleotide sequence: TGTGCCAGCAGTTTCGTCAGGGGGCGAGACGCTTTCTTT. The encoded protein is CASSFVRGRDAFF.